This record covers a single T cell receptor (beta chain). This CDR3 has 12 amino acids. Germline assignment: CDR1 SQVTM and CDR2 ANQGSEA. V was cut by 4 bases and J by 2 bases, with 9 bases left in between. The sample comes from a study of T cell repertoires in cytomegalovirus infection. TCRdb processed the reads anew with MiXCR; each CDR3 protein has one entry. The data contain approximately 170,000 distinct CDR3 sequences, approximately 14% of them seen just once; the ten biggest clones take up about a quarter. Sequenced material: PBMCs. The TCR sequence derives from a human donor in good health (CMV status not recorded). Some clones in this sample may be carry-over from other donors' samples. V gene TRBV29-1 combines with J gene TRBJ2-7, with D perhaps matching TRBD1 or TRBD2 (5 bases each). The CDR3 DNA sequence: TGCAGCGTTGGGGGGTCCCCCTACGAGCAGTACTTC. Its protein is CSVGGSPYEQYF.